This T cell receptor beta chain comes out of a study of blood T cells in healthy people across ages. Germline lookup yields CDR1 SGHDN and CDR2 FVKESK. This CDR3 has 15 residues. V lost 1 base to trimming and J lost 15 bases, with 22 bases between them. Alongside a J-beta primer mix, a sample-barcoded 5' primer served in a second PCR lasting 7 to 11 cycles. TCRdb re-analysed the 5' RACE reads in MiXCR, keeping a single row per CDR3 protein. The sample lists 720,000 or so distinct CDR3 sequences; roughly 41% were seen once. The sequenced sample consisted of blood. This TCR was recovered from an elderly man in good health. The chain links TRBV14 to TRBJ2-4, with a possible D match to TRBD2 (6 bases). CDR3: CASSQAGGTSYERYF. The CDR3, as DNA: TGTGCCAGCAGCCAAGCGGGCGGGACCTCCTACGAGCGGTACTTC.